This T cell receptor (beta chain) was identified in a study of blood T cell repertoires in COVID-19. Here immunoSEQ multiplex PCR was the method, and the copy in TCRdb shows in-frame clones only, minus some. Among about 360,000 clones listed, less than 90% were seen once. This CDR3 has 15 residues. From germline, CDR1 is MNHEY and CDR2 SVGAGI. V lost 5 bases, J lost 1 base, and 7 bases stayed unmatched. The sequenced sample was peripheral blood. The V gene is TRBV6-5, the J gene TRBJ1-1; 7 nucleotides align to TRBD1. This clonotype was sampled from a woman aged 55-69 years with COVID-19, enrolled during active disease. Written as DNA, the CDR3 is TGTGCCAGCAGTCCACGCGGGACAGCGAACACTGAAGCTTTCTTT. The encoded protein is CASSPRGTANTEAFF.